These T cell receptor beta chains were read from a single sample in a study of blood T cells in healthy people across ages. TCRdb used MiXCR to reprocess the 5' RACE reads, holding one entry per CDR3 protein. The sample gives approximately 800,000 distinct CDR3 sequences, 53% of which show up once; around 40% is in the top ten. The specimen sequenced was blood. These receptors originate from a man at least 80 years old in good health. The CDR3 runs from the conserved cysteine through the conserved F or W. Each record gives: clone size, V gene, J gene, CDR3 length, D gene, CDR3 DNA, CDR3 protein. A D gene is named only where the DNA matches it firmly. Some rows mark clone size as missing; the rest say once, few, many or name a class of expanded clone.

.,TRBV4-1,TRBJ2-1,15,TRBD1,TGCGCCAGCAGCCTCCCGGACAGGGGCGTAAATGAGCAGTTCTTC,CASSLPDRGVNEQFF
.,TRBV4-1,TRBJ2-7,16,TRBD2,TGCGCCAGCAGCCAACCTCTAGCGGGAGGGACCTACGAGCAGTACTTC,CASSQPLAGGTYEQYF
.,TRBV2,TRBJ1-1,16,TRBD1,TGTGCCAGAGAGAGAGGACAGGGCCCTCGAAACACTGAAGCTTTCTTT,CARERGQGPRNTEAFF
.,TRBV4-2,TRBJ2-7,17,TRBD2,TGTGCCAGCAGCCCAAGAGAGAATAGCGGGAGAGGGGTCGAGCAGTACTTC,CASSPRENSGRGVEQYF
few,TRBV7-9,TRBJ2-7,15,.,TGTGCCAGCAGCTCTTCCTCGGGCCAATCCTACGAGCAGTACTTC,CASSSSSGQSYEQYF
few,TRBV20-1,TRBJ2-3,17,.,TGCAGTGCTAGAGACCTAAGACAGGTCCTCGGCACAGATACGCAGTATTTT,CSARDLRQVLGTDTQYF
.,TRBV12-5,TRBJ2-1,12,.,TGTGCTAGTGGACCCCCGGGGGATGAGCAGTTCTTC,CASGPPGDEQFF
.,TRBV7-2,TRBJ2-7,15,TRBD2,TGTGCCAGCAGCTTAGTTTCTAGCGGGCCCTACGAGCAGTACTTC,CASSLVSSGPYEQYF
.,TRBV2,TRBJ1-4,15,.,TGTGCCAGCAGTGAAGAGGCGGCCTTTAATGAAAAACTGTTTTTT,CASSEEAAFNEKLFF
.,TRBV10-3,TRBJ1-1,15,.,TGTGCCATCAGGGGGGAGGGGAGACAGAACACTGAAGCTTTCTTT,CAIRGEGRQNTEAFF
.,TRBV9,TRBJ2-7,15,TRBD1,TGTGCCAGCAGCGCCGGGACAGGGGGAAGCCACGAGCAGTACTTC,CASSAGTGGSHEQYF
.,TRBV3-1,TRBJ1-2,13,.,TGTGCCAGCAGCAAGTCCCGGAACTATGGCTACACCTTC,CASSKSRNYGYTF
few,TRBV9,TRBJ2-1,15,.,TGTGCCAGCAGCGTAGCTACAGCTGGTAACAATGAGCAGTTCTTC,CASSVATAGNNEQFF
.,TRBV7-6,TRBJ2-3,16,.,TGTGCCAGCAGCCGCTACCCGATGGTTCTGGGGGATACGCAGTATTTT,CASSRYPMVLGDTQYF
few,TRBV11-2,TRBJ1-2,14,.,TGTGCCAGCAGCCGGGACGGCGGCCTATATGGCTACACCTTC,CASSRDGGLYGYTF